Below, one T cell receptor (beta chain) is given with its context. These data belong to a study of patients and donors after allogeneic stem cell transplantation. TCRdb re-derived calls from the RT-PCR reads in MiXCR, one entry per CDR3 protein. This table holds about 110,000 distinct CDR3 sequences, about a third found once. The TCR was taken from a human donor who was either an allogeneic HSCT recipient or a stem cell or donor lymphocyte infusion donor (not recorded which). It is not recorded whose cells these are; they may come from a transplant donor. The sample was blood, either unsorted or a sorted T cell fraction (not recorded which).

The CDR3 protein is CSAAWSYNEQFF. CDR3 DNA: TGCAGTGCTGCGTGGTCCTACAATGAGCAGTTCTTC. J is TRBJ2-1 and V is TRBV20-1; no clear D gene. This CDR3 comprises 12 residues. Trimming stripped 5 bases from V and 1 base from J, with 6 bases between. Germline V CDR1 and CDR2: DFQATT, SNEGSKA (reference sequence).